This T cell receptor beta chain was recorded in a study of regulatory T cells in long-lasting Graves disease. V was clipped by 2 bases and J by 7 bases, with 20 bases between them. CDR3 length equals 16 residues. From germline, CDR1 is LGHDT and CDR2 YNNKEL (reference sequence). Time point denoted: newly diagnosed GD, antithyroid drugs for less than 3 months. Making the TCR library involved RNA that had been extracted from PBMCs. A peripheral blood sample, approximately 10 milliliters in volume, was drawn into EDTA tubes. iRepertoire HTBI primers and Arm-PCR of CDR3 regions built TCR beta libraries. TCRdb called the multiplex PCR reads again in MiXCR, with one record for every CDR3 protein. The table records approximately 470,000 distinct CDR3 sequences, around 15% of them present only once. This clonotype showed up many times. These same records also appear under a second study, on T cells in Graves' hyperthyroidism and ophthalmopathy.

The receptor was derived from a man in his forties or fifties with Graves disease. The rearrangement joins TRBV3-1 to TRBJ1-2; D unresolved. The material sequenced was peripheral blood mononuclear cells (PBMCs), taken at new diagnosis, from a patient treated with antithyroid drugs. CDR3: CASSQSLGKGLIGYTF. DNA for the CDR3: TGTGCCAGCAGCCAATCCCTAGGGAAGGGTTTGATTGGCTACACCTTC.